These T cell receptor beta chains were read from a single sample in a study of cytotoxic CD8 clonotypes in ibrutinib-treated CLL. Repertoires were generated with immunoSEQ multiplex PCR, while TCRdb's copy carries only in-frame clones and drops some. This table holds about 13,000 clones, roughly 70% found once. The sequencing used PBMCs, collected before ibrutinib treatment. The receptors originated from a human donor with chronic lymphocytic leukemia. Both conserved end residues are trimmed from each CDR3.

>TRBV6-5
ATRTSGYEQY
>TRBV6-1
ASGTGDSPLH
>TRBV19
ASSIVAGVKNIQY
>TRBV30
AYQRDWAYEQY
>TRBV5-1
ASSLAPRGLSGNTIY
>TRBV2
ASSQVRFNYGYT
>TRBV2
ASSEAGNIQY
>TRBV19
ATSAGERYEQY
>TRBV10-3
AIPRTSGRGWETQY
>TRBV7-9
ASSPQTGAYGYT
>TRBV7-9
ASSSGQGEAGELF
>TRBV6-6
ASSLGDTIY
>TRBV5-5
ASSPGTGGLNYGYT
>TRBV14
ASSQVETQY
>TRBV6-5
ASSWGRVANTEAF
>TRBV7-2
ASSLIGGSFYEQY